The source of this TCR beta chain is a study of blood T cells in healthy people across ages (dated by TCRdb to the mid-2010s). Regarding the complete study: In model experiments, template switching captured roughly one uniquely barcoded TCR beta cDNA molecule for every two T cells. The donors were split into four age groups: young (average approximately 16 years), middle-aged (39), aged (approximately 59) and long-lived (about 74). Age-related changes in TCR beta repertoire diversity were measured in the study by deep sequencing normalized with unique cDNA molecular identifiers. The study analyzed two additional independent replicas of 1 million unique cDNA reads from the same blood draw for two donors, one aged 18 to 29 and one aged 80 or older. To avoid experimental bias, donors of different ages were randomly spread across the sequencing lanes. The study at large found these results: A strong correlation was found between observed TCR beta diversity and the percentage of naive T cells measured by flow cytometry. Bulk unsorted PBMC profiling prevented conclusive comparison of naive and antigen-experienced compartments. Because the CMV infection status of the donors was unknown, age-related changes in expanded clonotypes may potentially have been confounded. Estimates of total diversity from one million sequenced T cells were regarded as lower bounds and underestimates. The long-lived group showed more naive CD4+ T cells, fewer expanded clones and increased TCR diversity than the aged group, suggesting age selection. Observed TCR beta diversity per million T cells fell roughly linearly with age, and a significant reduction was already apparent by age around 40.

The library was obtained by 5' RACE. The sample was run on an Illumina HiSeq 2500. A second PCR of about 6 to 11 cycles was performed with a sample-barcoded 5' primer and a J-beta primer mix. Each TCR beta cDNA molecule received a unique molecular identifier from a template-switch 5' adaptor carrying 12 random nucleotides. Each sample yielded at least 2.5 million CDR3-containing paired-end reads. First-strand cDNA was synthesized from all RNA with the Mint cDNA synthesis kit, primed by a TRBC-specific oligonucleotide. After uracil-DNA glycosylase treatment, a first 18-cycle PCR used universal primers M1SS and BC2_uni_R on all cDNA. The paper's data handling went like this. Each sample was normalized by randomly selecting 1 million high-quality reads, each carrying a distinct molecular identifier. Reads sharing molecular identifiers were discarded rather than binned into consensus sequences. MiTCR, with a Q25 quality threshold and the strictest error-elimination algorithm, was used for CDR3 identification, clonotype clustering and error correction. A nonparametric unseen species model with Euler transformation was used to estimate a lower bound on total TCR beta diversity. TCRdb trimmed public reads at Q25 via fastp, called clones via MiXCR and kept in-frame beta chains. For every CDR3 protein sequence, its rows merge into one entry that carries the most common genes and DNA. The V and J calls and clone size come from TCRdb's table, not from the authors' own analysis. The table for this sample lists 800,000 to 1,000,000 distinct CDR3 sequences; about 48% of them were counted only once. The top ten hold around 15% of the sample.

Looking up the germline V gene yields CDR1 MNHEY and CDR2 SVGAGI. The CDR3 measures 15 amino acids from cysteine to phenylalanine. Just the 45-base CDR3 DNA is kept, in frame starting at base 1. V lost 0 bases and J lost 8 bases, and the count of bases not matched to a germline gene is 5. The donors were roughly 39 Caucasian individuals from Russia, aged roughly 6 to 100 years, who were systemically healthy. Ten milliliters of peripheral blood were drawn from each donor into EDTA-treated Vacutainer tubes. Ficoll-Paque density-gradient centrifugation was used to isolate PBMCs, with at least 6.5 million per sample. Trizol reagent was used to extract total RNA from the PBMCs, yielding at least 5.5 micrograms per sample. Naive CD45RAhigh/CD27high T cell percentages were measured by flow cytometry on a PBMC aliquot from every donor. To note about this clonotype: The clone's antigen remains unknown. Qualities for individual bases were not recorded, and no much larger clone is one base off.

What was sequenced was blood. In this chain, TRBV6-5 is recombined with TRBJ2-1, with 9 bases matching TRBD2. This TCR was sampled from a man aged 30 to 45 in good health. CDR3 sequence: CASSYSTSGGYEQFF. The base sequence is TGTGCCAGCAGTTACTCGACCAGCGGGGGGTATGAGCAGTTCTTC.